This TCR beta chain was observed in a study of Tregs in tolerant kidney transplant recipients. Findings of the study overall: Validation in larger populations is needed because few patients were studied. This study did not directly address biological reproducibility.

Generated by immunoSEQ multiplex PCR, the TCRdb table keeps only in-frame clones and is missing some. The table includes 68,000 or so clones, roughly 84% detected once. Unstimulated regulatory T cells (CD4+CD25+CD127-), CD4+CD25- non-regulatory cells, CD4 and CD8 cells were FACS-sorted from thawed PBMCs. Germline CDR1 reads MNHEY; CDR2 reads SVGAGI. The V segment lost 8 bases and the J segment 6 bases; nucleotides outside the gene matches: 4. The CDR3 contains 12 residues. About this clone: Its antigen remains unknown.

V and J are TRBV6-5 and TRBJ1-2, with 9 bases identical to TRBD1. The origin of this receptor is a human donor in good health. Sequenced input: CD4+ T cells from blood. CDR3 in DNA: TGTGCCAGCGGTCGGACAGGGGATGGCTACACCTTC. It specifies CASGRTGDGYTF.